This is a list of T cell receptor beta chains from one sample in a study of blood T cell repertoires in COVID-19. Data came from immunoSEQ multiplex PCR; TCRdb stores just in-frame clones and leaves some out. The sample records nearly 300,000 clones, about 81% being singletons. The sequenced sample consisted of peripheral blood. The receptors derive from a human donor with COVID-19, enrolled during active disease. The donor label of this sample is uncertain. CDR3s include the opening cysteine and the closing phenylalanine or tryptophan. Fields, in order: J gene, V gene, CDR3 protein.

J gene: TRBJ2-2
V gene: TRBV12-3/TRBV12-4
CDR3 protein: CASSFDILSALFF

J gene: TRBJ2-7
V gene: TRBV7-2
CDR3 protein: CASSTTGQGQYF

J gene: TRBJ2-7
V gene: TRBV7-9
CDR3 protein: CASERGSVDEQYF

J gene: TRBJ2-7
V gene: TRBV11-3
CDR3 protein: CASSSAGGGEQYF

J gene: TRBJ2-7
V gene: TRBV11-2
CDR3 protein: CASSLEGRGQVDEQYF

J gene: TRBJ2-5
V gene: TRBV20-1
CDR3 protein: CSASLPPRTGIETQYF

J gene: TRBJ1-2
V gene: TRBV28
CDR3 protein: CASLLGGQGYYGYTF

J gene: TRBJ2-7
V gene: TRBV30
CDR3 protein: CAWSLLGTGDEQYF

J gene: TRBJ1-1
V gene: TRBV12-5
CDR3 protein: CASGSQAGGTEAFF

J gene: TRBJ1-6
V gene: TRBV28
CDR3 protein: CASSLDRVSPLHF

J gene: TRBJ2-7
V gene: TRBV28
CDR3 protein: CASTVQGFPYEQYF

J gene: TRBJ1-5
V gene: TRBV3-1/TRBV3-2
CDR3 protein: CASSRGGRQPQHF

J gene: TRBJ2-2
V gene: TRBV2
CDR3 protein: CASSAEGARAGELFF

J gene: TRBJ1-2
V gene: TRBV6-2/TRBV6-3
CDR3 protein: CASSFSRDRGYGYTF

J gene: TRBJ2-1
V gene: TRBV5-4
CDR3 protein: CASTKGTSSSYNEQFF

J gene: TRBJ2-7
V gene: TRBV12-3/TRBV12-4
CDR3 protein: CASSFRVHGEQYF

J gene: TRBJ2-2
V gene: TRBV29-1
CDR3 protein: CSSGTGTGELFF

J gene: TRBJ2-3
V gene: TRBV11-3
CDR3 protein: CASSLGVAGLSTDTQYF

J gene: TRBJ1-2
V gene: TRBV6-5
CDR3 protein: CASSTGPNYGYTF

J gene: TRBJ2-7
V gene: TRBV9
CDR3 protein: CASSPLEGTSNEQYF

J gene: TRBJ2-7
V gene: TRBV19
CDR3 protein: CASSPRTGPYEQYF

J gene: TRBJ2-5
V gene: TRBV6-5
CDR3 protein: CASSYGTFQETQYF

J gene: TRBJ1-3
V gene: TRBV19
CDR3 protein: CASSQRDSSGNTIYF

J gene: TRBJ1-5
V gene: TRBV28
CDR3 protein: CASRPQGAGNQPQHF

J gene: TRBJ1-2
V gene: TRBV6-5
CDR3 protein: CASRRSGTGNYGYTF

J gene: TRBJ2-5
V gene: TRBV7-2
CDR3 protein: CASSLPPGKETQYF

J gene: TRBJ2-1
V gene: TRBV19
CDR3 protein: CATRRFSYNEQFF

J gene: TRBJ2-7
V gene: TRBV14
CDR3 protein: CASSQDRYEQYF

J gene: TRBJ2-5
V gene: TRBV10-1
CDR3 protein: CASSDQQETQYF

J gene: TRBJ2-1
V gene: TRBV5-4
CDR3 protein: CASSRDYNEQFF

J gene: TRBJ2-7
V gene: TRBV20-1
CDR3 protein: CSADQGGEQYF